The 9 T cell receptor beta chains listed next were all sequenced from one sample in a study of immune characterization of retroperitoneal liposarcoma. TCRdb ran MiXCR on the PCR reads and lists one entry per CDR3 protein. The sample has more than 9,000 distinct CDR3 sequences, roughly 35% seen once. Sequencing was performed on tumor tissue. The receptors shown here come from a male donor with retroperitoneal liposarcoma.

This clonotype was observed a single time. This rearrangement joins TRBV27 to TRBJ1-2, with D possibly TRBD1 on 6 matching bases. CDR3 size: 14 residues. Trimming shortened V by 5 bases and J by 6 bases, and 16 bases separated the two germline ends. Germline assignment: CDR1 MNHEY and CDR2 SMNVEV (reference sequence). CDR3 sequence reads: CASSPGTPRDGYTF. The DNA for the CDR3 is TGTGCCAGCAGTCCAGGGACACCGAGGGATGGCTACACCTTC.

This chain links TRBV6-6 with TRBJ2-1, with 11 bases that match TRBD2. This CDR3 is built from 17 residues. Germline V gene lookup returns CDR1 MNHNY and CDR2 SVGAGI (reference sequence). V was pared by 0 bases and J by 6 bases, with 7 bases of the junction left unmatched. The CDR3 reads CASSYSLSGGAINEQFF. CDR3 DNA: TGTGCCAGCAGTTACTCGCTTAGCGGGGGGGCTATCAATGAGCAGTTCTTC.

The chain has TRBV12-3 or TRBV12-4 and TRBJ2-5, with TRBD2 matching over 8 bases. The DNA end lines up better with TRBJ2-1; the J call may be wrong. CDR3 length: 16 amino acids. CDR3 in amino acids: CASSNPGLGRFNEQFF. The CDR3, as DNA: TGTGCCAGCAGTAACCCGGGACTAGGGCGATTCAATGAGCAGTTCTTC.

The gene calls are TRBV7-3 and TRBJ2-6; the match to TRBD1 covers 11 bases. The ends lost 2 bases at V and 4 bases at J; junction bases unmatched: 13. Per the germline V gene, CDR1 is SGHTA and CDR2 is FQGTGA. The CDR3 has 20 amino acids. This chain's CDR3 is CASSLSDRDRGFRGANVLTF. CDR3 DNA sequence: TGTGCCAGCAGCTTATCGGACCGGGACAGGGGGTTTCGAGGGGCCAACGTCCTGACTTTC. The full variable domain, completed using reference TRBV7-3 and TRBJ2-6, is GAGVSQTPSNKVTEKGKYVELRCDPISGHTALYWYRQSLGQGPEFLIYFQGTGAADDSGLPNDRFFAVRPEGSVSTLKIQRTERGDSAVYLCASSLSDRDRGFRGANVLTFGAGSRLTVL.

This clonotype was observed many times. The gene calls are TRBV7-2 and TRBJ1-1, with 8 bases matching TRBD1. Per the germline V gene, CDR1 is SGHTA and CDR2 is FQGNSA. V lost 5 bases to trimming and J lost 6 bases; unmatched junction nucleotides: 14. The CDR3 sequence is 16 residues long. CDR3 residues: CASSPGPLDRGAEAFF. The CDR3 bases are TGTGCCAGCAGCCCCGGACCGTTAGACAGGGGAGCTGAAGCTTTCTTT.

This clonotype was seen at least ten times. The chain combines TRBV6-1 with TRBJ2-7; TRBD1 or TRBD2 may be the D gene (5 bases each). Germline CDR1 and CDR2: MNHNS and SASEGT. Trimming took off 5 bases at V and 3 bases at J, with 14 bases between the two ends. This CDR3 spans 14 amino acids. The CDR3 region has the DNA TGTGCCAGCAGTCACCGGGACGGGGACTACGAGCAGTACTTC. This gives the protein CASSHRDGDYEQYF.

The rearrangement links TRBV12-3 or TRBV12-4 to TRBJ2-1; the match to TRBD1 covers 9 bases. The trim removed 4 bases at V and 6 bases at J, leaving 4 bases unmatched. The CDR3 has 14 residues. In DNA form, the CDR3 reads TGTGCCAGCAGTTCCCGACAGGGGGTCAATGAGCAGTTCTTC. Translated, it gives CASSSRQGVNEQFF.

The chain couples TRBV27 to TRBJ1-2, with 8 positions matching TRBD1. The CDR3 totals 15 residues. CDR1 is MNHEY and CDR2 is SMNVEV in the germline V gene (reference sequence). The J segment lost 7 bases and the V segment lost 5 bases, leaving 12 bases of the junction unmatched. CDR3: CASSGAGTGIGGYTF. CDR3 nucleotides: TGTGCCAGCAGTGGAGCCGGGACAGGCATAGGTGGCTACACCTTC.

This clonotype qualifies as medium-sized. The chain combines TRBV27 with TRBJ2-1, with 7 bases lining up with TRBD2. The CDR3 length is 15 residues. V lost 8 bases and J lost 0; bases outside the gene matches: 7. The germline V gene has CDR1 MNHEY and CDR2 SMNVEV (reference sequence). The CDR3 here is CASQSGASSYNEQFF. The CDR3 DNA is TGTGCCAGCCAGAGCGGGGCTAGCTCCTACAATGAGCAGTTCTTC.